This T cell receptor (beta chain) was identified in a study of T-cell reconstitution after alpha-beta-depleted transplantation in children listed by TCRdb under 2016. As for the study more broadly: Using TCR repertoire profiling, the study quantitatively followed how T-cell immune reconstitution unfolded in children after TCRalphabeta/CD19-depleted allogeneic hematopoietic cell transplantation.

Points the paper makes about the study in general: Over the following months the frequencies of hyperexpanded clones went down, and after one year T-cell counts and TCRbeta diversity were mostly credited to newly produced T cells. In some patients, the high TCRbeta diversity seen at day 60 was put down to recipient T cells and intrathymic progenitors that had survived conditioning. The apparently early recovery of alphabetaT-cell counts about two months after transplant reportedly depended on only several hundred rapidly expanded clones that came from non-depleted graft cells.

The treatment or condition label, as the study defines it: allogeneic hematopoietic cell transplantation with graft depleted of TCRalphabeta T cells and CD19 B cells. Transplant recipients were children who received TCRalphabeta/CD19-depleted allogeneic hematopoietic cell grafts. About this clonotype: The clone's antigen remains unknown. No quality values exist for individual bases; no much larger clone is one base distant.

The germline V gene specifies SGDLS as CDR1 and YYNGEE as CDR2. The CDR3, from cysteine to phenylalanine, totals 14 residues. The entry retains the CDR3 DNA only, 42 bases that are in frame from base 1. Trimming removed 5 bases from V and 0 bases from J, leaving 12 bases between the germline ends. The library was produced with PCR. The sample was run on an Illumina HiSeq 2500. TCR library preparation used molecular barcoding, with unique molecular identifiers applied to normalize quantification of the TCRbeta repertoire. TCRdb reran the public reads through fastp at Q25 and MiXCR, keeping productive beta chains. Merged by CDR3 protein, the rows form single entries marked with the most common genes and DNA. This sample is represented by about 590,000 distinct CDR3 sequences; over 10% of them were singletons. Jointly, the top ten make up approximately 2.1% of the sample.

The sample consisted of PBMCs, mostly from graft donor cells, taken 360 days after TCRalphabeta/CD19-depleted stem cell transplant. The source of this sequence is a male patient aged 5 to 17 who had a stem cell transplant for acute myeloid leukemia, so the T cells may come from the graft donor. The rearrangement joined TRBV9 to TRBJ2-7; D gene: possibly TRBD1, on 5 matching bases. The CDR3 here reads CASSVTGDSYEQYF. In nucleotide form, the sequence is TGTGCCAGCAGTGTTACAGGTGACTCCTACGAGCAGTACTTC. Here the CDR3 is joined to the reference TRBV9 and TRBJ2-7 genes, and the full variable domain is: DSGVTQTPKHLITATGQRVTLRCSPRSGDLSVYWYQQSLDQGLQFLIQYYNGEERAKGNILERFSAQQFPDLHSELNLSSLELGDSALYFCASSVTGDSYEQYFGPGTRLTVT.